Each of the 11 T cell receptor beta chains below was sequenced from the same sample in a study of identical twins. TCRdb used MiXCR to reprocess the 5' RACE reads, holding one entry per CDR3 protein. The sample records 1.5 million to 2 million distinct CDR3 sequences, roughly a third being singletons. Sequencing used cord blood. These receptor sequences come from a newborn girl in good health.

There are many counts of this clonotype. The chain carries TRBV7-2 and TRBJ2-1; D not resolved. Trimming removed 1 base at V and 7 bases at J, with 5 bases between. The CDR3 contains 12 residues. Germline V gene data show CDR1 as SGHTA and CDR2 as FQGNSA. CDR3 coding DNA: TGTGCCAGCAGCTTAGTCTGGAATGAGCAGTTCTTC. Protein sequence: CASSLVWNEQFF.

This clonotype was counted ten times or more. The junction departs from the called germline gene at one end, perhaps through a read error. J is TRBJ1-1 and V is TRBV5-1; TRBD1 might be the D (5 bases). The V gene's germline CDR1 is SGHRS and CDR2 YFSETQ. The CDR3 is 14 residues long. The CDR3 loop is CASSFPGPNTEAFF. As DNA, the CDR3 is TGTGCCAGCAGTTTCCCAGGGCCGAACACTGAAGCTTTCTTT.

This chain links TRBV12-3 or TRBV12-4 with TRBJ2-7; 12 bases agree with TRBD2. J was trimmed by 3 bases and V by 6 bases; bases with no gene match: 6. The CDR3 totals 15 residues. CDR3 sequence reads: CASRLASGGVYEQYF. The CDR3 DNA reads TGTGCCAGCAGACTTGCTAGCGGGGGGGTCTACGAGCAGTACTTC.

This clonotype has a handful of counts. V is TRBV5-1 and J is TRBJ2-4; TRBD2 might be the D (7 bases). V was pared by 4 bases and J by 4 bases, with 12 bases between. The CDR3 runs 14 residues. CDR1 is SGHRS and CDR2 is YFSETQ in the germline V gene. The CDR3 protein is CASSGGGPKNIQYF. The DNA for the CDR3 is TGCGCCAGCAGCGGGGGGGGCCCGAAAAACATTCAGTACTTC.

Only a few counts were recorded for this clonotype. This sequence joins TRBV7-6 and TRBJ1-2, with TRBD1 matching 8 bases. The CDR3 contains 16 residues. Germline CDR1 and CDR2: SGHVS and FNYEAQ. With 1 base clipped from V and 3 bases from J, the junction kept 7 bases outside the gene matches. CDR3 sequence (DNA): TGTGCCAGCAGCTTAGTTCCTCCGACAGGGGACTATGGCTACACCTTC. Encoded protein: CASSLVPPTGDYGYTF. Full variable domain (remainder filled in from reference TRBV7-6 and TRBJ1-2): GAGVSQSPRYKVTKRGQDVALRCDPISGHVSLYWYRQALGQGPEFLTYFNYEAQQDKSGLPNDRFSAERPEGSISTLTIQRTEQRDSAMYRCASSLVPPTGDYGYTFGSGTRLTVV.

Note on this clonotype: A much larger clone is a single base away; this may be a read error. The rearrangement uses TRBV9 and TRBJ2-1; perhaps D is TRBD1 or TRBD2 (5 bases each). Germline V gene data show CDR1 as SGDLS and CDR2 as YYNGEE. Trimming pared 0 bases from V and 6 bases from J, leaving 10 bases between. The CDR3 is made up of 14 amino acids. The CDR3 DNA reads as TGTGCCAGCAGCGTAGGGGGGATTTTCAATGAGCAGTTCTTC. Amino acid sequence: CASSVGGIFNEQFF. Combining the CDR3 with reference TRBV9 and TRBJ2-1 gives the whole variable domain DSGVTQTPKHLITATGQRVTLRCSPRSGDLSVYWYQQSLDQGLQFLIQYYNGEERAKGNILERFSAQQFPDLHSELNLSSLELGDSALYFCASSVGGIFNEQFFGPGTRLTVL.

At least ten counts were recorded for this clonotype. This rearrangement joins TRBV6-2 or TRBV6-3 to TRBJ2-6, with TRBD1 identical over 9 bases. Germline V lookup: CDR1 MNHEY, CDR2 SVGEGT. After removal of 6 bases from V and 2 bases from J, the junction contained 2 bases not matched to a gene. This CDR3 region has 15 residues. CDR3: CASSRDRAGANVLTF. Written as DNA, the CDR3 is TGTGCCAGCAGCCGGGACAGGGCTGGGGCCAACGTCCTGACTTTC.

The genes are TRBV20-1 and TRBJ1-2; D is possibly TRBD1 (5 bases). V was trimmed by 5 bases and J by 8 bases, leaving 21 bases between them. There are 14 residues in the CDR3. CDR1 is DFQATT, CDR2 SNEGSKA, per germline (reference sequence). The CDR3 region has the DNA TGCAGTGCTGGGACCGGACTGGAGAGACGGGGCTACACCTTC. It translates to CSAGTGLERRGYTF.

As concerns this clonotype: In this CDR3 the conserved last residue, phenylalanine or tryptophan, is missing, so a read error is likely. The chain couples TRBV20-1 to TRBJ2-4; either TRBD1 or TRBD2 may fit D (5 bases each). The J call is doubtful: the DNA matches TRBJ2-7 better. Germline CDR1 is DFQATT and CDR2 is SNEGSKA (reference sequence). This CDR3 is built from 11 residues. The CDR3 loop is CSASWDHEQYY. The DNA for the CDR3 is TGCAGTGCTAGCTGGGACCACGAGCAGTACTAC.

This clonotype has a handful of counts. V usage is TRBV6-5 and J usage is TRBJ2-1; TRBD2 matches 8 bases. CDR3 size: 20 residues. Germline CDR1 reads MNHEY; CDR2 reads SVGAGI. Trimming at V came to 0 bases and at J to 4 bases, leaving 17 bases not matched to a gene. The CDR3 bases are TGTGCCAGCAGTTACTCTCCCCTCAACCGTAGGCGGGGGGCTTACAATGAGCAGTTCTTC. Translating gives CASSYSPLNRRRGAYNEQFF.

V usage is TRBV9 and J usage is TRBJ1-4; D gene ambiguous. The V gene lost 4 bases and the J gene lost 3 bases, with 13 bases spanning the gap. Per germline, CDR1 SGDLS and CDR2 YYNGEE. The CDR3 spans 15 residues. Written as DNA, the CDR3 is TGTGCCAGCAGCCGGGCCCCGGGCCCTAATGAAAAACTGTTTTTT. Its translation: CASSRAPGPNEKLFF.